This note documents a single T cell receptor (beta chain) sequence. Its matching antigen is unknown. The data are from a study of T cells in Graves' hyperthyroidism and ophthalmopathy. Study information: Prior to any treatment, at the point of initial diagnosis, peripheral blood was collected. Notes on the study in general: Most thyroid-expanded clonotypes above 0.001 were also found in blood.

TCR beta CDR3 region amplification was performed from RNA transcripts. A set of HTBI primers served as the primers for a first-round RT-PCR of the TCR CDR3. From the multiplex PCR reads, TCRdb called clonotypes with MiXCR, one entry per CDR3 protein. The sample comprises roughly 700,000 distinct CDR3 sequences, roughly a third of which are singletons, and 31% rests with the top ten. Absence of ophthalmopathy progression within 18 months defined stable Graves' hyperthyroidism. The CDR3 covers 16 residues. Trimming cost V 5 bases and J 0 bases, with 11 bases left between them. Germline V gene lookup returns CDR1 SEHNR and CDR2 FQNEAQ (reference sequence).

Sequences were obtained from blood. The clonotype was recovered from a woman aged 40 to 50 with Graves' hyperthyroidism. The chain links TRBV7-9 to TRBJ2-6; D perhaps matches TRBD1 (6 bases). CDR3 residues: CASSAGQPSGANVLTF. CDR3 bases: TGTGCCAGCAGCGCCGGACAGCCCTCTGGGGCCAACGTCCTGACTTTC.